The 16 T cell receptor beta chains presented below share a single source sample, sequenced in a study of Ad26.COV2.S vaccination and SARS-CoV-2 variants. Generated by immunoSEQ multiplex PCR, the TCRdb table keeps only in-frame clones and is missing some. The sample contains about 350,000 clones, about 88% of which appear only once. This sample's treatment: around 19 received Ad26.COV2.S at low or high dose, single or two shots; five or six received placebo; per-sample allocation not given. Specimen acquisition occurred on day 63 following the initial vaccine or placebo injection. Sequencing was performed on peripheral blood, taken in a trial of Ad26.COV2.S vaccine versus placebo. All receptors come from a person between 18 and 60 years old who received the Ad26.COV2.S COVID-19 vaccine or a placebo.

V gene TRBV7-3 combines with J gene TRBJ2-1; D is uncertain. The CDR3 runs 13 residues. Trimming left V 5 bases short and J 7 bases short, with 12 bases between. Germline assignment: CDR1 SGHTA and CDR2 FQGTGA. DNA for the CDR3: TGTGCCAGCAGCCGTAACAGCCCAAATGAGCAGTTCTTC. This codes for CASSRNSPNEQFF.

This clone was recorded only once. Its ends do not fully match the called genes, so a read error is possible. The J gene is TRBJ2-5, the V gene TRBV7-7; 7 bases are a match to TRBD2. The CDR3 has 15 amino acids. Germline assignment: CDR1 SSHAT and CDR2 FNYEAQ (reference sequence). The CDR3 nucleotides are TGTGCTAGCAGCTTAGGGGCGGGGGTTGTGGAGACCCAGTACTTC. This translates into CASSLGAGVVETQYF.

The chain employs TRBV7-3 and TRBJ1-1; D is perhaps TRBD1 (6 bases). The germline V gene has CDR1 SGHTA and CDR2 FQGTGA. The CDR3 length is 14 residues. V was clipped by 5 bases and J by 6 bases, with 16 bases between them. CDR3 sequence (DNA): TGTGCCAGCAGCCTGATGACAGGAACTCCTGAAGCTTTCTTT. Translating gives CASSLMTGTPEAFF.

This clone turned up a few times. The chain links TRBV6-5 to TRBJ2-2; no firm D call. The ends were cut back, 2 bases at V and 6 bases at J, with 7 bases in the middle. Germline assignment: CDR1 MNHEY and CDR2 SVGAGI. This CDR3 has 13 amino acids. CDR3 bases: TGTGCCAGCAGTTACATGCAGGCCGGGGAGCTGTTTTTT. It translates to CASSYMQAGELFF.

The V and J genes are TRBV9 and TRBJ2-7, with 8 positions matching TRBD2. The CDR3 is made up of 15 amino acids. The junction had 9 bases not matched to a gene; V was cut back by 1 base and J by 6 bases. Germline-derived CDR1 and CDR2 are SGDLS and YYNGEE. The CDR3 loop reads CASSVSGSHPSEQYF. DNA of the CDR3: TGTGCCAGCAGCGTAAGCGGGAGTCACCCCTCCGAGCAGTACTTC. The complete variable domain, with remaining parts taken from reference TRBV9 and TRBJ2-7, reads DSGVTQTPKHLITATGQRVTLRCSPRSGDLSVYWYQQSLDQGLQFLIQYYNGEERAKGNILERFSAQQFPDLHSELNLSSLELGDSALYFCASSVSGSHPSEQYFGPGTRLTVT.

This sequence joins TRBV28 and TRBJ2-3; D is ambiguous. The CDR3 sequence is 13 residues long. Per germline, CDR1 MDHEN and CDR2 SYDVKM. V was shortened by 7 bases and J by 3 bases, with 11 bases between the two germline ends. The CDR3 DNA follows: TGTGCCAGCATAGTTGCAGGAACAGATACGCAGTATTTT. Translation gives CASIVAGTDTQYF.

The genes are TRBV6-6 and TRBJ2-7, with TRBD1 identical over 9 bases. Looked up from germline, CDR1 is MNHNY and CDR2 is SVGAGI (reference sequence). V lost 2 bases to trimming and J lost 4 bases; unmatched junction nucleotides: 6. There are 15 residues in the CDR3. The CDR3 DNA follows: TGTGCCAGCAGTTACGTGGCCGGACAGGGGTACGAGCAGTACTTC. Amino acid sequence: CASSYVAGQGYEQYF.

The CDR3 DNA is TGTGCCAGCAGCCAAGCGGCCGAGTACCAAGAGACCCAGTACTTC. Protein sequence: CASSQAAEYQETQYF. This chain links TRBV3-1 (or the pseudogene TRBV3-2) with TRBJ2-5, with D uncertain. CDR3 size: 15 residues. Germline-derived CDR1 and CDR2 are LGHDT and YNNKEL (reference sequence). The germline V and J ends were trimmed by 1 base and 0 bases, with 9 bases remaining between them.

This chain connects TRBV6-4 to TRBJ1-5; no clear D gene. Trimming removed 4 bases at V and 4 bases at J, with 8 bases between. Per the germline V gene, CDR1 is MRHNA and CDR2 is SNTAGT. CDR3 length: 13 amino acids. The CDR3 here is CASSVDFNQPQHF. The CDR3 nucleotides are TGTGCCAGCAGTGTCGATTTTAATCAGCCCCAGCATTTT.

The chain carries TRBV7-2 and TRBJ1-4, with 8 bases aligning to TRBD1. Trimming took 4 bases from V and 8 from J; bases not matched to a gene: 6. In germline, CDR1 is SGHTA, CDR2 FQGNSA. The length of the CDR3 is 14 residues. The CDR3 DNA reads as TGTGCCAGCAGCTCAGGACAGGGAGGCGAAAAACTGTTTTTT. This translates into CASSSGQGGEKLFF.

This rearrangement joins TRBV10-3 to TRBJ1-2, with 9 bases aligning to TRBD1. Germline V lookup: CDR1 ENHRY, CDR2 SYGVKD. This CDR3 has 13 amino acids. The V segment lost 4 bases and the J segment 4 bases; nucleotides outside the gene matches: 1. The CDR3 coding sequence is TGTGCCATCAGTGGGGACAGGGCCTATGGCTACACCTTC. Amino acids: CAISGDRAYGYTF.

The V gene is TRBV5-1, the J gene TRBJ1-1; D is undetermined. Germline V CDR1 and CDR2: SGHRS, YFSETQ. The V end was cut by 0 bases, the J end by 4 bases, with 13 bases between. The CDR3 has 15 residues. Here the CDR3 DNA reads TGCGCCAGCAGCTTGGACCCCGCGGTCGCCACTGAAGCTTTCTTT. It translates to CASSLDPAVATEAFF.

This chain connects TRBV7-8 to TRBJ2-7, with D unresolved. There are 12 residues in the CDR3. Trimming shortened V by 3 bases and J by 5 bases, and 8 bases separated the two germline ends. The germline gives CDR1 SGHVS, CDR2 FQNEAQ. The CDR3 here is CASSFLRNEQYF. Here the CDR3 DNA reads TGTGCCAGCAGCTTTCTCCGGAACGAGCAGTACTTC.

This clone was seen just once. V usage is TRBV6-5 and J usage is TRBJ2-3; D may match TRBD1 or TRBD2 (5 bases each). Germline V CDR1 and CDR2: MNHEY, SVGAGI. The length of the CDR3 is 11 residues. Between the trimmed V and J ends, which lost 2 bases and 13 bases, there was a span of 10 bases. Here the CDR3 DNA reads TGTGCCAGCAGTTACCCGGGGCTGGAGTATTTT. Its protein product is CASSYPGLEYF.

This sequence joins TRBV28 and TRBJ1-5; TRBD1 is a possible D gene (5 bases). CDR3 length: 15 amino acids. Per the germline V gene, CDR1 is MDHEN and CDR2 is SYDVKM. Trimming took 3 bases from V and 4 from J, leaving 13 bases between them. CDR3 nucleotides: TGTGCCAGCAGTTTGTCGCAGGGAGGGAATCAGCCCCAGCATTTT. Translated, it gives CASSLSQGGNQPQHF.

This chain connects TRBV7-3 to TRBJ2-1; 8 nucleotides match TRBD2. The CDR3 totals 16 residues. Germline V gives CDR1 SGHTA, CDR2 FQGTGA. The V and J ends lost 1 base and 4 bases, in that order; junction bases with no gene match: 6. The CDR3 region is CASSLSLSGRYNEQFF. The CDR3 region has the DNA TGTGCCAGCAGCTTAAGCTTGAGCGGGAGATACAATGAGCAGTTCTTC.